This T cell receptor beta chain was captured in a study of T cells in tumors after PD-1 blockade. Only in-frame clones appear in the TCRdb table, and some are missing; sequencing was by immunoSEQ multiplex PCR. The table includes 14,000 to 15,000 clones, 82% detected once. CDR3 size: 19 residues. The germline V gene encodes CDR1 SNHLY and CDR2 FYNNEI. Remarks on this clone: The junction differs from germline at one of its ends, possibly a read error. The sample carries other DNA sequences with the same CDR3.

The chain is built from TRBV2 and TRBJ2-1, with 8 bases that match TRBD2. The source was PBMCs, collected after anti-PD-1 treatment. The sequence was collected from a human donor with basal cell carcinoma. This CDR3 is CPSCHGGAGAGSSYNEQFF. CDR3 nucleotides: TGTCCCAGCTGTCACGGGGGGGCGGGGGCGGGGAGCTCCTACAATGAGCAGTTCTTC.